This record covers a single T cell receptor beta chain. What it binds is not known. These data are taken from a study of T cell responses to AZD1222 COVID-19 vaccine. The CDR3 length is 16 residues. V gave up 3 bases and J gave up 2 bases; unmatched junction bases: 4. Germline assignment: CDR1 ENHRY and CDR2 SYGVKD. Regarding the study as a whole: In a largely white British group with more females than males, clonal diversity was possibly underestimated. Once two AZD1222 doses were given, Spike-specific TCR breadth and depth went up. Of the AZD1222 recipients, only 5 to 7 were seropositive at baseline.

TCRdb's table, derived via immunoSEQ multiplex PCR, lists solely in-frame clones and lacks some. Of around 79,000 clones listed, approximately 90% are singletons. The gene calls are TRBV10-3 and TRBJ2-5; 12 nucleotides match TRBD1. The TCR originated in an adult in good health. The material sequenced was peripheral blood, taken on day 0 of AZD1222 vaccination. Here the CDR3 DNA reads TGTGCCATCAGTGAAGGGACAGGGGGCCCTCAAGAGACCCAGTACTTC. It is translated as CAISEGTGGPQETQYF.